What follows are 17 T cell receptor beta chains derived from one specimen sequenced in a study of PD-1 blockade in classical Hodgkin lymphoma. There was relapse after autologous stem cell transplantation in every patient, and there was variation in brentuximab vedotin exposure. Sequenced by immunoSEQ multiplex PCR; TCRdb stores in-frame clones only, minus some. There are some 64,000 clones in the sample; 70% to 90% occur only once, and about an eighth lies in the top ten. The sequenced sample was peripheral blood mononuclear cells (PBMCs), obtained at baseline. The receptors were sampled from a human donor with classical Hodgkin lymphoma.

This rearrangement joins TRBV25-1 to TRBJ2-3; D uncertain. Trimming took 8 bases from V and 1 from J, leaving 13 bases between them. Germline-derived CDR1 and CDR2 are MGHDK and SYGVNS. This CDR3 comprises 14 residues. The CDR3 region has the DNA TGTGCCAGCCATAGCTCGTTCGGCACAGATACGCAGTATTTT. Protein: CASHSSFGTDTQYF.

The rearrangement joins TRBV21-1 to TRBJ2-2; TRBD1, the table's D call, lacks a check against the DNA. TRBV21-1 is a known pseudogene. This CDR3 is built from 17 residues. This CDR3 reads CASSKCPQQGGTGELFF. CDR3 bases: TGTGCCAGCAGCAAATGTCCTCAACAGGGCGGGACCGGGGAGCTGTTTTTT.

The chain couples TRBV27 to TRBJ1-1; maybe TRBD1 (6 bases). There are 17 residues in the CDR3. With 5 bases removed from V and 1 base from J, the gap between germline ends came to 20 bases. From germline, CDR1 is MNHEY and CDR2 SMNVEV (reference sequence). CDR3 bases: TGTGCCAGCAGTCCCAATCGGGTGGGGGGCTGGAACACTGAAGCTTTCTTT. Protein: CASSPNRVGGWNTEAFF.

The chain uses TRBV28 and TRBJ1-5; D is unresolved. The V gene lost 8 bases and the J gene lost 7 bases, with 18 bases spanning the gap. CDR1 is MDHEN, CDR2 SYDVKM, per germline. CDR3 size: 14 residues. CDR3 loop: CASHHRRGDQPQHF. The DNA of the CDR3 is TGTGCCAGCCACCACAGACGGGGAGACCAGCCCCAGCATTTT.

This clone was observed once. This sequence joins TRBV28 and TRBJ1-1; weak D call: TRBD1 (6 bases). Germline-derived CDR1 and CDR2 are MDHEN and SYDVKM. The CDR3 covers 14 residues. Trimming stripped 4 bases from V and 6 bases from J, with 15 bases between. In nucleotides, the CDR3 is TGTGCCAGCAGTTACCTTAGACAGGAGGCTGAAGCTTTCTTT. Protein sequence: CASSYLRQEAEAFF. The full variable domain, completed using reference TRBV28 and TRBJ1-1, is DVKVTQSSRYLVKRTGEKVFLECVQDMDHENMFWYRQDPGLGLRLIYFSYDVKMKEKGDIPEGYSVSREKKERFSLILESASTNQTSMYLCASSYLRQEAEAFFGQGTRLTVV.

This chain connects TRBV18 to TRBJ1-2; weak D call: TRBD1 (6 bases). V dropped 3 bases and J dropped 4 bases, with 9 bases sitting between them. The length of the CDR3 is 13 residues. The germline V gene has CDR1 KGHSH and CDR2 LQKENI. CDR3 residues: CASSPDRSYGYTF. The DNA of the CDR3 is TGTGCCAGCTCACCGGACAGATCCTATGGCTACACCTTC.

V gene TRBV19 combines with J gene TRBJ1-1, with D possibly TRBD1 on 6 matching bases. The CDR3 has 14 residues. Trimming stripped 3 bases from V and 4 bases from J, with 12 bases between. The germline V gene has CDR1 LNHDA and CDR2 SQIVND (reference sequence). The CDR3: CASSMGASSTEAFF. The CDR3 DNA is TGTGCCAGTAGTATGGGGGCGTCGAGCACTGAAGCTTTCTTT. Full variable domain (outside the CDR3, taken from reference TRBV19 and TRBJ1-1): DGGITQSPKYLFRKEGQNVTLSCEQNLNHDAMYWYRQDPGQGLRLIYYSQIVNDFQKGDIAEGYSVSREKKESFPLTVTSAQKNPTAFYLCASSMGASSTEAFFGQGTRLTVV.

This clone was seen only a few times. The rearrangement links TRBV30 to TRBJ1-1, with a possible D match to TRBD1 (6 bases). The germline CDR1 and CDR2 sequences are GTSNPN and SVGIG (reference sequence). V lost 0 bases and J 5 bases, leaving 16 bases between the germline ends. The CDR3 consists of 15 residues. In DNA, the CDR3 is TGTGCCTGGAGTGTACGGGGGGCAGTGGGGACTGAAGCTTTCTTT. Its protein product is CAWSVRGAVGTEAFF.

The rearrangement uses TRBV28 and TRBJ1-2, with D perhaps matching TRBD1 (5 bases). Trimming took 4 bases from V and 4 from J, leaving 7 bases between them. This CDR3 contains 12 residues. The V gene's germline CDR1 is MDHEN and CDR2 SYDVKM. The CDR3 sequence: CASSSGLYGYTF. The CDR3 bases are TGTGCCAGCAGTTCGGGACTCTATGGCTACACCTTC.

Only a few counts were recorded for this clone. V usage is TRBV12-5 and J usage is TRBJ1-6; D uncertain. V shed 6 bases and J shed 5 bases, with 11 bases lying between them. The CDR3 extends over 14 amino acids. Germline CDR1 LGHNT, CDR2 FRNRAP. This CDR3 is CASGPGRNNSPLHF. CDR3 coding DNA: TGTGCTAGTGGCCCCGGACGGAATAATTCACCCCTCCACTTT.

The chain recombines TRBV4-3 with TRBJ1-2, with 7 bases aligning to TRBD1. Unmatched junction bases numbered 6, after V lost 0 bases and J lost 8 bases. The CDR3 is 14 residues long. Germline V gene lookup returns CDR1 LGHNA and CDR2 YSLEER. The chain's CDR3 is CASSQELGGAGYTF. CDR3 DNA: TGCGCCAGCAGCCAAGAGCTAGGGGGCGCGGGCTACACCTTC.

This chain links TRBV19 with TRBJ2-3, with TRBD2 identical over 13 bases. From germline, CDR1 is LNHDA and CDR2 SQIVND (reference sequence). The V segment lost 8 bases and the J segment 5 bases; nucleotides outside the gene matches: 13. There are 17 residues in the CDR3. The CDR3, as DNA: TGTGCCAGTGCCGGGACTAGCGGGGTGGGTACAAGAGATACGCAGTATTTT. Encoded protein: CASAGTSGVGTRDTQYF.

V is TRBV7-2 and J is TRBJ1-6, with unresolved D. Germline values: CDR1 SGHTA, CDR2 FQGNSA. The CDR3 is made up of 16 amino acids. Trimming cost V 5 bases and J 4 bases, with 15 bases left between them. CDR3 sequence (DNA): TGTGCCAGCAGCCAAGCAGGTTCCGAATATAATTCACCCCTCCACTTT. Protein product: CASSQAGSEYNSPLHF.

The chain has TRBV27 and TRBJ2-7, with a tentative D call TRBD2 (6 bases). CDR3 length: 16 amino acids. CDR1 is MNHEY, CDR2 SMNVEV, per germline (reference sequence). V lost 2 bases and J 4 bases, leaving 18 bases between the germline ends. The CDR3 DNA sequence: TGTGCCAGCAGTTTAGAGCCCCCGCGCGGGATATACGAGCAGTACTTC. It specifies CASSLEPPRGIYEQYF.

The rearrangement links TRBV7-2 to TRBJ1-5, with D perhaps TRBD1 (6 bases). This CDR3 spans 14 amino acids. Germline values: CDR1 SGHTA, CDR2 FQGNSA. Trimming took 5 bases from V and 6 from J, leaving 14 bases between them. The CDR3 nucleotides are TGTGCCAGCAGCGGCAAGGGGGGGCTTCAGCCCCAGCATTTT. Residues: CASSGKGGLQPQHF.

The rearrangement links TRBV6-6 to TRBJ1-3; TRBD1 matches at 9 bases. The CDR3 consists of 15 residues. Trimming cost V 10 bases and J 4 bases; bases outside gene matches: 11. Germline V gene data show CDR1 as MNHNY and CDR2 as SVGAGI (reference sequence). As DNA, the CDR3 is TGTGCCACACTCTATCTGACAGGGGGGGGAAACACCATATATTTT. Translated, it gives CATLYLTGGGNTIYF.

The rearrangement joins TRBV9 to TRBJ1-1; weak D call: TRBD1 (5 bases). Germline CDR1 reads SGDLS; CDR2 reads YYNGEE. The V end lost 7 bases, the J end lost 4 bases, and 17 bases lay between the germline ends. There are 14 residues in the CDR3. In DNA, the CDR3 is TGTGCCAGCCGCCGGGACCTCTTCAGCACTGAAGCTTTCTTT. It encodes CASRRDLFSTEAFF.